The subject of this entry is one T cell receptor beta chain. The antigen remains unidentified. Germline-derived CDR1 and CDR2 are ENHRY and SYGVKD. The V end lost 3 bases, the J end lost 1 base, and 9 bases lay between the germline ends. The CDR3 runs to 15 residues. The PCR contained 60 Vbeta and 13 Jbeta primers. Generated by immunoSEQ multiplex PCR, the TCRdb table keeps only in-frame clones and is missing some. The data hold 200,000 to 250,000 clones, with around 80% observed a single time. This sample is part of a study of cytomegalovirus exposure and HLA in healthy donors. Overall study: Early released data had 80 million or so unique TCRs, all coming from HLA-typed donors.

Study conclusions and caveats: Cytomegalovirus association was listed for around 170 TCR beta chains.

The specimen sequenced was PBMCs. The genes are TRBV10-3 and TRBJ2-2; D is uncertain. The clonotype comes from a man aged 35 to 55 in good health and CMV-seronegative. The CDR3 DNA reads TGTGCCATCAGTGATTCGGTTAGGAACACCGGGGAGCTGTTTTTT. Translated: CAISDSVRNTGELFF.